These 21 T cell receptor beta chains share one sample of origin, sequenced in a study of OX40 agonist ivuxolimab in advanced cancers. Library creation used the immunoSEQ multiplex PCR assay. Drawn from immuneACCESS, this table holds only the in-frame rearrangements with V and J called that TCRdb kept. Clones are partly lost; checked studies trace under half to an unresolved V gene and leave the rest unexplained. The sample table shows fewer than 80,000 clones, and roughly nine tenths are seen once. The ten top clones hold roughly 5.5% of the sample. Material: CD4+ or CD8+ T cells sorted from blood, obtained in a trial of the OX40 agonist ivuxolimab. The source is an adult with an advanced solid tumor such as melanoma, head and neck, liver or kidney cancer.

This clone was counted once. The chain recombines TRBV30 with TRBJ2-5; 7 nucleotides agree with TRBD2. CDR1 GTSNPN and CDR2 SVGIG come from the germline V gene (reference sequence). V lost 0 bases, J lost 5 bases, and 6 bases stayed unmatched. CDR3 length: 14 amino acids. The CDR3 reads CAWSVQGGSETQYF. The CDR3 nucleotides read TGTGCCTGGAGTGTACAAGGCGGGAGCGAGACCCAGTACTTC.

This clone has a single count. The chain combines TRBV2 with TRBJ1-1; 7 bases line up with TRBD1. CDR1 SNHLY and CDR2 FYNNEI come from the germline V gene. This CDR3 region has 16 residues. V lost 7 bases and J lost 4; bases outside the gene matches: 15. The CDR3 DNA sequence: TGTGCCAGCACCCCCCTCAGGGGGAGGCCTCCCACTGAAGCTTTCTTT. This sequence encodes CASTPLRGRPPTEAFF.

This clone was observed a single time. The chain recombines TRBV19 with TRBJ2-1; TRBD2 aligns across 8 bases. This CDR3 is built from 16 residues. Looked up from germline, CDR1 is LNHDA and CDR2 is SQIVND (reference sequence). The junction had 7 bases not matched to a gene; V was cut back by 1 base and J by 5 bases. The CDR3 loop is CASSIGAGGIHNEQFF. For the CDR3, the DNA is TGTGCCAGTAGTATAGGGGCGGGAGGAATTCACAATGAGCAGTTCTTC.

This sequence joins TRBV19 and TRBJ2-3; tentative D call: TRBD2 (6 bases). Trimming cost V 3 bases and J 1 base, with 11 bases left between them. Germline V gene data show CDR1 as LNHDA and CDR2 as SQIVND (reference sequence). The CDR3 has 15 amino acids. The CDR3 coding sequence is TGTGCCAGTAGTATCATACTAGCCCGCACAGATACGCAGTATTTT. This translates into CASSIILARTDTQYF.

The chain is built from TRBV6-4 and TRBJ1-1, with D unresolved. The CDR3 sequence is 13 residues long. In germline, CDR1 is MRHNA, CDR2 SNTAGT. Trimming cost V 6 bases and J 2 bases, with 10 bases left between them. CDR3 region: CASRLTANTEAFF. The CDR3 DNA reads TGTGCCAGCAGATTAACAGCTAACACTGAAGCTTTCTTT.

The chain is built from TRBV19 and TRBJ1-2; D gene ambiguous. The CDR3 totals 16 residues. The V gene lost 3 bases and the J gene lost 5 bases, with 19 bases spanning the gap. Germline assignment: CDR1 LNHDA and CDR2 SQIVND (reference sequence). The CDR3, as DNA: TGTGCCAGTAGTATTCCTACGGGAAGGGAAAATTATGGCTACACCTTC. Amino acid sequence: CASSIPTGRENYGYTF.

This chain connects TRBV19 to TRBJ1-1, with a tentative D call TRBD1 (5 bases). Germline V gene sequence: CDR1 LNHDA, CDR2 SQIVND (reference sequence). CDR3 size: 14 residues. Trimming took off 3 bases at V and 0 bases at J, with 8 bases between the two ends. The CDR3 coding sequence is TGTGCCAGTAGTATCGGGACGGTGAACACTGAAGCTTTCTTT. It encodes CASSIGTVNTEAFF.

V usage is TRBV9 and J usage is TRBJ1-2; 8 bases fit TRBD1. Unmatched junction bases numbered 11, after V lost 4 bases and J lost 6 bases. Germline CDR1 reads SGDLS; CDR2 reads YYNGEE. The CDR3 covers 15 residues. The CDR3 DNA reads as TGTGCCAGCAGCCCCGATGGGAAGACAGGGGATGGCTACACCTTC. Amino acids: CASSPDGKTGDGYTF.

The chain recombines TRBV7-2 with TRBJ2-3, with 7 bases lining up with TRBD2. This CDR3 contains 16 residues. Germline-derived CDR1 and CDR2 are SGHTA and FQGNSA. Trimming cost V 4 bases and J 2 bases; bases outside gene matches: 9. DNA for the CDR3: TGTGCCAGCAGCTCTGCAGCGGGATCCTTCACAGATACGCAGTATTTT. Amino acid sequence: CASSSAAGSFTDTQYF.

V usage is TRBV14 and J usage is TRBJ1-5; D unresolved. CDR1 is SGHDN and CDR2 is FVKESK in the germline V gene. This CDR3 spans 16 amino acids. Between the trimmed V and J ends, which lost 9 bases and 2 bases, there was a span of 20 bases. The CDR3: CARHPGKLGGNQPQHF. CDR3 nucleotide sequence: TGTGCCAGACATCCGGGAAAACTTGGGGGCAATCAGCCCCAGCATTTT.

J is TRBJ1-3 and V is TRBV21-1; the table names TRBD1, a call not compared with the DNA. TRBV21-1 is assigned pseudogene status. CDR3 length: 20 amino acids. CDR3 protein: CASSKDTAATGGSSGNTIYF. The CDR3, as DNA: TGTGCCAGCAGCAAAGATACGGCCGCTACAGGGGGCTCCTCTGGAAACACCATATATTTT.

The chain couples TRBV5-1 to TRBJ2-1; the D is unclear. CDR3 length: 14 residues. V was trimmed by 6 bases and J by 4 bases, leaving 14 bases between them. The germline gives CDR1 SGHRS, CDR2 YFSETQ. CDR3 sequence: CASTPGVLYNEQFF. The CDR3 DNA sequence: TGCGCCAGCACGCCGGGTGTTCTGTACAATGAGCAGTTCTTC.

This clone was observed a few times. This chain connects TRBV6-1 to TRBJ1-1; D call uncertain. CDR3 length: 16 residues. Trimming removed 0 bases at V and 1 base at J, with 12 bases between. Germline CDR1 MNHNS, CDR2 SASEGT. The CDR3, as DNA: TGTGCCAGCAGTGAAGCCAAGACAATCCCGAACACTGAAGCTTTCTTT. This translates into CASSEAKTIPNTEAFF.

The chain's CDR3 is CATSHYAAGKAGAKNIQYF. CDR3 nucleotides: TGTGCCACCAGCCATTATGCGGCAGGGAAGGCGGGCGCCAAAAACATTCAGTACTTC. The V gene is TRBV15, the J gene TRBJ2-4, with D perhaps matching TRBD1 or TRBD2 (5 bases each). Trimming took 5 bases from V and 1 from J, leaving 24 bases between them. CDR3 length equals 19 residues. Germline lookup yields CDR1 LNHNV and CDR2 YYDKDF (reference sequence). Complete variable domain (other parts from reference TRBV15 and TRBJ2-4): DAMVIQNPRYQVTQFGKPVTLSCSQTLNHNVMYWYQQKSSQAPKLLFHYYDKDFNNEADTPDNFQSRRPNTSFCFLDIRSPGLGDTAMYLCATSHYAAGKAGAKNIQYFGAGTRLSVL.

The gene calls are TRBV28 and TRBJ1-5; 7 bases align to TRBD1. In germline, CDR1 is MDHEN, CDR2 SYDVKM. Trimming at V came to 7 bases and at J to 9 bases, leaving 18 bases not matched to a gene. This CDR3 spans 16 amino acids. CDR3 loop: CASTLLDRARFSPQHF. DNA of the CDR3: TGTGCCAGCACCCTCCTTGACAGGGCCAGGTTTTCGCCCCAGCATTTT. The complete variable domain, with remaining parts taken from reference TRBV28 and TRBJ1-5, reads DVKVTQSSRYLVKRTGEKVFLECVQDMDHENMFWYRQDPGLGLRLIYFSYDVKMKEKGDIPEGYSVSREKKERFSLILESASTNQTSMYLCASTLLDRARFSPQHFGDGTRLSIL.

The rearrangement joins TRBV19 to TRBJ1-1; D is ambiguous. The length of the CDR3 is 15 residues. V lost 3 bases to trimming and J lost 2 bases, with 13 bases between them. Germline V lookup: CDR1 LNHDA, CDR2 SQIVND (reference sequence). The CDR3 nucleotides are TGTGCCAGTAGTATGTCGACGGCAACCAACACTGAAGCTTTCTTT. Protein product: CASSMSTATNTEAFF. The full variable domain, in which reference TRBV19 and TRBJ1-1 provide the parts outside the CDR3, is DGGITQSPKYLFRKEGQNVTLSCEQNLNHDAMYWYRQDPGQGLRLIYYSQIVNDFQKGDIAEGYSVSREKKESFPLTVTSAQKNPTAFYLCASSMSTATNTEAFFGQGTRLTVV.

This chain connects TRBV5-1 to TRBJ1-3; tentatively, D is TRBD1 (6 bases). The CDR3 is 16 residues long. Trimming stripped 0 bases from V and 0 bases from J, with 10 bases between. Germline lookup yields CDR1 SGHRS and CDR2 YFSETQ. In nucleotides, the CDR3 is TGCGCCAGCAGCTTGGACAGGGCAATCTCTGGAAACACCATATATTTT. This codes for CASSLDRAISGNTIYF.

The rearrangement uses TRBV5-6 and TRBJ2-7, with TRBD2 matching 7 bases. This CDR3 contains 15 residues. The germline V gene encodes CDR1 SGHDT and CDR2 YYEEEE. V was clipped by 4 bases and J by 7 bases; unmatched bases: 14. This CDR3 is CASSTTRDYPFEQYF. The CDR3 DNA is TGTGCCAGCAGCACCACCCGGGACTACCCTTTTGAGCAGTACTTC.

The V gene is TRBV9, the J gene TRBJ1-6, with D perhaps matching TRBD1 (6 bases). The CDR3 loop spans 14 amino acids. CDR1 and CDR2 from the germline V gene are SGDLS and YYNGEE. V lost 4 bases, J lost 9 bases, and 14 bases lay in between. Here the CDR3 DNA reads TGTGCCAGCAGCTCGAAGGGGGAGGCTTCACCCCTCCACTTT. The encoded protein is CASSSKGEASPLHF.

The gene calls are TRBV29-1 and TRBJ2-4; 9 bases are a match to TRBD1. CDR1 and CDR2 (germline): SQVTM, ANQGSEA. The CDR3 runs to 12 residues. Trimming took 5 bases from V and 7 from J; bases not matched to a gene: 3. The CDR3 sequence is CSVLDRGNIQYF. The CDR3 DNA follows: TGCAGCGTTCTGGACAGGGGCAACATTCAGTACTTC.

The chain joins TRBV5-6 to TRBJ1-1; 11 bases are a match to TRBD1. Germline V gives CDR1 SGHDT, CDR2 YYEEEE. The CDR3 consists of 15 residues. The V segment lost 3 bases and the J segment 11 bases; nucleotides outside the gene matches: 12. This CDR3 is CASSSPGQGASGAFF. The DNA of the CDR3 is TGTGCCAGCAGCTCCCCTGGACAGGGGGCATCAGGGGCTTTCTTT.